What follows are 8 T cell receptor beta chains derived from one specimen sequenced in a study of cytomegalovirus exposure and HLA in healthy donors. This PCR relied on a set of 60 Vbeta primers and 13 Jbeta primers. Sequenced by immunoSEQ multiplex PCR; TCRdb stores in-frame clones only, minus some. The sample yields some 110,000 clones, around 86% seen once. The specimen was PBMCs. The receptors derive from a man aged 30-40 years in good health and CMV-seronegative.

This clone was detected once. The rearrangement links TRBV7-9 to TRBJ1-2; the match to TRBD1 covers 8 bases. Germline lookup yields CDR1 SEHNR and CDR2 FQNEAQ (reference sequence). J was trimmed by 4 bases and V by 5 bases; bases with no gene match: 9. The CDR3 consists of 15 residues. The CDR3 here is CASSPRTGRGYGYTF. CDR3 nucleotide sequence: TGTGCCAGCAGCCCTCGGACAGGGAGAGGCTATGGCTACACCTTC. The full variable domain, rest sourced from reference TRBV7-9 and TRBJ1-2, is DTGVSQNPRHKITKRGQNVTFRCDPISEHNRLYWYRQTLGQGPEFLTYFQNEAQLEKSRLLSDRFSAERPKGSFSTLEIQRTEQGDSAMYLCASSPRTGRGYGYTFGSGTRLTVV.

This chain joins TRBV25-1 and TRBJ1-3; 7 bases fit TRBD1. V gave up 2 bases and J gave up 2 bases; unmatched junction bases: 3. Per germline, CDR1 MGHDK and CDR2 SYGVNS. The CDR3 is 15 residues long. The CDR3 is CASSEHRGAGNTIYF. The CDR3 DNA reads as TGTGCCAGCAGTGAACACAGGGGTGCTGGAAACACCATATATTTT.

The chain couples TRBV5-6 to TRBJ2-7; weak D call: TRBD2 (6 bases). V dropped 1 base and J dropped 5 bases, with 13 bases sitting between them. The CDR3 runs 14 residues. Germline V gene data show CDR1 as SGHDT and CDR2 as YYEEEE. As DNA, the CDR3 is TGTGCCAGCAGCTTGCCCGCAGGGAGGCACGAGCAGTACTTC. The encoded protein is CASSLPAGRHEQYF. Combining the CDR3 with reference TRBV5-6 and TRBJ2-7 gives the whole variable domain DAGVTQSPTHLIKTRGQQVTLRCSPKSGHDTVSWYQQALGQGPQFIFQYYEEEERQRGNFPDRFSGHQFPNYSSELNVNALLLGDSALYLCASSLPAGRHEQYFGPGTRLTVT.

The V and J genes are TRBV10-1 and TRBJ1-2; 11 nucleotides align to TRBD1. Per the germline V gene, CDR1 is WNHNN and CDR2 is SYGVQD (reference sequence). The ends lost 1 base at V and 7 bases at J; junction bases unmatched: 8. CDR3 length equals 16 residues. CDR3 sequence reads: CASSEWKGGQGGGYTF. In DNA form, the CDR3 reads TGCGCCAGCAGTGAGTGGAAGGGGGGACAGGGGGGTGGCTACACCTTC.

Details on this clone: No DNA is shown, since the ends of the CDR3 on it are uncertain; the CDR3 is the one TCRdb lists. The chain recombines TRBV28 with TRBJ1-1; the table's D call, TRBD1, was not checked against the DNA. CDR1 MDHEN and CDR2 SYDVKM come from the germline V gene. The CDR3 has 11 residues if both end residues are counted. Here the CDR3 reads CASILGAEAFF.

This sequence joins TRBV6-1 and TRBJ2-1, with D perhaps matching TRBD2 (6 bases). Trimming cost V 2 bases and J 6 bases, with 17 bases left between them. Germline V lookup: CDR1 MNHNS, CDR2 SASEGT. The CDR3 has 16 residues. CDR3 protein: CASSELLGTEANEQFF. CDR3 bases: TGTGCCAGCAGTGAACTTTTGGGGACTGAGGCCAATGAGCAGTTCTTC.

The CDR3 nucleotides are TGTGCCAGCAGCTTAGCTACAGGAATTAGGACAGATACGCAGTATTTT. Translating it yields CASSLATGIRTDTQYF. The rearrangement links TRBV7-2 to TRBJ2-3, with D possibly being TRBD1 (5 bases). Trimming shortened V by 0 bases and J by 3 bases, and 13 bases separated the two germline ends. This CDR3 contains 16 residues. CDR1 SGHTA and CDR2 FQGNSA come from the germline V gene.

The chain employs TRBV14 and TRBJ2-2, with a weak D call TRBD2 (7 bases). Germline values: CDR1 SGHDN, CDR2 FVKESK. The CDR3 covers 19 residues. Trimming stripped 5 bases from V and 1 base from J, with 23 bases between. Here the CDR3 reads CASSCRRGGHRLNTGELFF. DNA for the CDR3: TGTGCCAGCAGCTGCAGAAGGGGGGGGCACCGATTGAACACCGGGGAGCTGTTTTTT.